This T cell receptor (beta chain) was obtained from a study of T cell responses to AZD1222 COVID-19 vaccine. Of note for this clone: Antigen unknown.

TCRdb's table, derived via immunoSEQ multiplex PCR, lists solely in-frame clones and lacks some. There are under 150,000 clones in the sample; 85% to 95% occur only once, and about 5% lies in the top ten. V lost 0 bases and J 1 base, leaving 12 bases between the germline ends. The CDR3 totals 16 residues. Germline lookup yields CDR1 LNHDA and CDR2 SQIVND (reference sequence). Study-wide results and limits: Repertoires were obtained solely post-peak T cell response.

The chain recombines TRBV19 with TRBJ1-1; TRBD1 is a possible D gene (5 bases). The sequences come from peripheral blood, collected on day 0 of AZD1222 vaccination. This receptor was taken from an adult in good health. CDR3 bases: TGTGCCAGTAGTATAGAAGCGACAGCTTGGAACACTGAAGCTTTCTTT. Amino acid sequence: CASSIEATAWNTEAFF. The entire variable domain, with the rest obtained from reference TRBV19 and TRBJ1-1, is as follows: DGGITQSPKYLFRKEGQNVTLSCEQNLNHDAMYWYRQDPGQGLRLIYYSQIVNDFQKGDIAEGYSVSREKKESFPLTVTSAQKNPTAFYLCASSIEATAWNTEAFFGQGTRLTVV.